Sequencing of this TCR beta chain was carried out in a study of cytotoxic CD8 clonotypes in ibrutinib-treated CLL. Study information: Among responders, roughly 24 were partial and 2 complete; after median roughly 68 months, about 15 stayed remitted and roughly 12 progressed.

Study-level points and caveats: Clonality was elevated at ibrutinib response and had returned toward baseline at progression.

About this clone: Its antigen is not identified. The limits of the CDR3 on the DNA are not certain, so only TCRdb's listed CDR3 is given.

Data came from immunoSEQ multiplex PCR; TCRdb stores just in-frame clones and leaves some out. Of some 200,000 clones in the sample, around three quarters are singletons; the top ten hold roughly 13%. CDR1 MDHEN and CDR2 SYDVKM come from the germline V gene. The CDR3 spans 15 amino acids, including both terminal residues. Sequencing was performed on PBMCs, taken after 24 months of ibrutinib treatment. The chain has TRBV28 and TRBJ1-1; TRBD1, the D gene given by the table, was not confirmed from the DNA. This TCR was sampled from a human donor with chronic lymphocytic leukemia. The CDR3 here is CASILVFSGNTEAFF.